These T cell receptor beta chains were read from a single sample in a study of T cells after yellow fever vaccination. A single record per CDR3 protein comes from TCRdb applying MiXCR to the 5' RACE reads. The data hold hundreds of thousands of distinct CDR3 sequences, with 3% to 4.5% observed a single time. This sample comprised PBMCs, obtained on the day of the yellow fever booster vaccination. These receptors were collected from a man aged 18 to 30 who received the YFV17D yellow fever vaccine. Each CDR3 is given with its conserved first and last residue. Each record gives: CDR3 protein, CDR3 DNA, D gene, CDR3 length, J gene, clone size, V gene. The D gene is left open where the match is weak. Clone size is given for some rows only: seen once, a few or many times, or a class if the clone is expanded.

CDR3 protein: CATSGAGRTDTQYF
CDR3 DNA: TGTGCCACCAGCGGAGCCGGGCGCACAGATACGCAGTATTTT
D gene: .
CDR3 length: 14
J gene: TRBJ2-3
clone size: few
V gene: TRBV15

CDR3 protein: CASFKTGATGELFF
CDR3 DNA: TGTGCCAGTTTTAAGACAGGAGCAACCGGGGAGCTGTTTTTT
D gene: .
CDR3 length: 14
J gene: TRBJ2-2
clone size: few
V gene: TRBV12-3/TRBV12-4

CDR3 protein: CASSTRTEFEAFF
CDR3 DNA: TGTGCCAGCAGTACCCGGACAGAGTTTGAAGCTTTCTTT
D gene: .
CDR3 length: 13
J gene: TRBJ1-1
clone size: .
V gene: TRBV12-3/TRBV12-4

CDR3 protein: CSARVATGDTGELFF
CDR3 DNA: TGCAGTGCTAGAGTCGCGACAGGGGATACCGGGGAGCTGTTTTTT
D gene: TRBD1
CDR3 length: 15
J gene: TRBJ2-2
clone size: many
V gene: TRBV20-1

CDR3 protein: CASSLGGGMNTEAFF
CDR3 DNA: TGTGCCAGCAGCTTAGGCGGGGGTATGAACACTGAAGCTTTCTTT
D gene: .
CDR3 length: 15
J gene: TRBJ1-1
clone size: many
V gene: TRBV7-3

CDR3 protein: CASSTATTNTGELFF
CDR3 DNA: TGCGCCAGCAGCACCGCCACAACGAACACCGGGGAGCTGTTTTTT
D gene: .
CDR3 length: 15
J gene: TRBJ2-2
clone size: many
V gene: TRBV5-1

CDR3 protein: CASSFPGPGELFF
CDR3 DNA: TGCGCCAGCAGCTTCCCGGGCCCCGGGGAGCTGTTTTTT
D gene: .
CDR3 length: 13
J gene: TRBJ2-2
clone size: many
V gene: TRBV5-1

CDR3 protein: CASSQNLAGEQFF
CDR3 DNA: TGCGCCAGCAGCCAAAATTTGGCTGGTGAGCAGTTCTTC
D gene: .
CDR3 length: 13
J gene: TRBJ2-1
clone size: few
V gene: TRBV4-3

CDR3 protein: CSARAGVYNEQFF
CDR3 DNA: TGCAGTGCTAGAGCGGGGGTCTACAATGAGCAGTTCTTC
D gene: .
CDR3 length: 13
J gene: TRBJ2-1
clone size: many
V gene: TRBV20-1

CDR3 protein: CASSWLPGGQGTQYF
CDR3 DNA: TGTGCCAGCAGTTGGCTTCCGGGGGGGCAGGGTACGCAGTATTTT
D gene: TRBD2
CDR3 length: 15
J gene: TRBJ2-3
clone size: many
V gene: TRBV6-5

CDR3 protein: CASSPGSWGTTEAFF
CDR3 DNA: TGTGCCAGCAGCCCGGGGAGTTGGGGGACCACTGAAGCTTTCTTT
D gene: .
CDR3 length: 15
J gene: TRBJ1-1
clone size: .
V gene: TRBV7-2

CDR3 protein: CSAGTTNTEAFF
CDR3 DNA: TGCAGTGCCGGTACAACCAACACTGAAGCTTTCTTT
D gene: .
CDR3 length: 12
J gene: TRBJ1-1
clone size: .
V gene: TRBV20-1

CDR3 protein: CSAARDGPNTEAFF
CDR3 DNA: TGCAGTGCTGCCCGGGACGGACCGAACACTGAAGCTTTCTTT
D gene: .
CDR3 length: 14
J gene: TRBJ1-1
clone size: few
V gene: TRBV20-1

CDR3 protein: CASSELRPGWDEQFF
CDR3 DNA: TGTGCCAGCAGTGAATTAAGGCCAGGGTGGGATGAGCAGTTCTTC
D gene: .
CDR3 length: 15
J gene: TRBJ2-1
clone size: .
V gene: TRBV25-1

CDR3 protein: CASKQTNTGELFF
CDR3 DNA: TGCGCCAGCAAACAAACGAACACCGGGGAGCTGTTTTTT
D gene: .
CDR3 length: 13
J gene: TRBJ2-2
clone size: many
V gene: TRBV5-1

CDR3 protein: CASSLFHQGAGANVLTF
CDR3 DNA: TGTGCCAGCAGTTTATTTCACCAGGGGGCTGGGGCCAACGTCCTGACTTTC
D gene: TRBD1
CDR3 length: 17
J gene: TRBJ2-6
clone size: once
V gene: TRBV27

CDR3 protein: CASSLLFRGEGTEAFF
CDR3 DNA: TGCGCCAGCAGCTTGTTGTTCCGTGGCGAGGGCACTGAAGCTTTCTTT
D gene: .
CDR3 length: 16
J gene: TRBJ1-1
clone size: many
V gene: TRBV5-1

CDR3 protein: CASSLSGGTYNEQFF
CDR3 DNA: TGTGCCAGCAGCTTATCTGGGGGTACCTACAATGAGCAGTTCTTC
D gene: .
CDR3 length: 15
J gene: TRBJ2-1
clone size: many
V gene: TRBV7-6

CDR3 protein: CASSFTIGTGQRSGANVLTF
CDR3 DNA: TGTGCCAGCAGTTTCACAATCGGGACAGGGCAACGCTCTGGGGCCAACGTCCTGACTTTC
D gene: TRBD1
CDR3 length: 20
J gene: TRBJ2-6
clone size: many
V gene: TRBV6-2/TRBV6-3

CDR3 protein: CASTPREDTEAFF
CDR3 DNA: TGTGCCAGCACCCCCAGAGAGGACACTGAAGCTTTCTTT
D gene: .
CDR3 length: 13
J gene: TRBJ1-1
clone size: many
V gene: TRBV7-9

CDR3 protein: CASSLSTGGNYGYTF
CDR3 DNA: TGCGCCAGCAGCCTCTCGACAGGGGGAAACTATGGCTACACCTTC
D gene: TRBD1
CDR3 length: 15
J gene: TRBJ1-2
clone size: .
V gene: TRBV4-3

CDR3 protein: CSAILVAGETQYF
CDR3 DNA: TGCAGTGCCATCTTAGTCGCCGGGGAGACCCAGTACTTC
D gene: .
CDR3 length: 13
J gene: TRBJ2-5
clone size: .
V gene: TRBV20-1

CDR3 protein: CASSLRTGETQYF
CDR3 DNA: TGTGCCAGCAGCTTGAGGACAGGGGAGACCCAGTACTTC
D gene: TRBD1
CDR3 length: 13
J gene: TRBJ2-5
clone size: many
V gene: TRBV5-4

CDR3 protein: CASSSRTGFDTQYF
CDR3 DNA: TGTGCCAGCAGCTCGAGGACAGGGTTCGATACGCAGTATTTT
D gene: TRBD1
CDR3 length: 14
J gene: TRBJ2-3
clone size: .
V gene: TRBV5-8

CDR3 protein: CSARGEAGRTEAFF
CDR3 DNA: TGCAGTGCTAGAGGTGAGGCGGGCCGGACTGAAGCTTTCTTT
D gene: .
CDR3 length: 14
J gene: TRBJ1-1
clone size: .
V gene: TRBV20-1

CDR3 protein: CSARDRRGRTEAFF
CDR3 DNA: TGCAGTGCTAGAGATCGCAGGGGAAGGACTGAAGCTTTCTTT
D gene: .
CDR3 length: 14
J gene: TRBJ1-1
clone size: few
V gene: TRBV20-1

CDR3 protein: CASSQGTGSGYYNEQFF
CDR3 DNA: TGCGCCAGCAGCCAAGGTACAGGCTCTGGCTACTACAATGAGCAGTTCTTC
D gene: .
CDR3 length: 17
J gene: TRBJ2-1
clone size: many
V gene: TRBV4-3

CDR3 protein: CASSFLRFHGVEKLFF
CDR3 DNA: TGCGCCAGCAGCTTTCTGAGGTTTCATGGGGTCGAAAAACTGTTTTTT
D gene: .
CDR3 length: 16
J gene: TRBJ1-4
clone size: few
V gene: TRBV5-1

CDR3 protein: CASSLRLMETQYF
CDR3 DNA: TGTGCCAGCAGCCTAAGACTAATGGAGACCCAGTACTTC
D gene: .
CDR3 length: 13
J gene: TRBJ2-5
clone size: many
V gene: TRBV7-3

CDR3 protein: CSASYGTDTQYF
CDR3 DNA: TGCAGTGCTAGCTATGGCACAGATACGCAGTATTTT
D gene: .
CDR3 length: 12
J gene: TRBJ2-3
clone size: many
V gene: TRBV20-1

CDR3 protein: CASSLGFGTAYGYTF
CDR3 DNA: TGCGCCAGCAGCTTGGGTTTTGGGACAGCTTATGGCTACACCTTC
D gene: TRBD1
CDR3 length: 15
J gene: TRBJ1-2
clone size: few
V gene: TRBV5-1

CDR3 protein: CASRPGQGTGELFF
CDR3 DNA: TGTGCCAGTAGGCCGGGACAGGGTACCGGGGAGCTGTTTTTT
D gene: TRBD1
CDR3 length: 14
J gene: TRBJ2-2
clone size: .
V gene: TRBV12-3/TRBV12-4

CDR3 protein: CASSLEGRGLATQYF
CDR3 DNA: TGTGCCAGCAGCTTAGAGGGTAGGGGTCTAGCTACGCAGTATTTT
D gene: .
CDR3 length: 15
J gene: TRBJ2-3
clone size: many
V gene: TRBV7-2

CDR3 protein: CASSLTGLTTDTQYF
CDR3 DNA: TGTGCCAGCAGCTTAACGGGACTTACCACAGATACGCAGTATTTT
D gene: .
CDR3 length: 15
J gene: TRBJ2-3
clone size: few
V gene: TRBV7-3

CDR3 protein: CASSYFAGGPPGELFF
CDR3 DNA: TGTGCCAGCAGTTACTTTGCGGGGGGGCCGCCCGGGGAGCTGTTTTTT
D gene: TRBD2
CDR3 length: 16
J gene: TRBJ2-2
clone size: many
V gene: TRBV6-5

CDR3 protein: CASSQEAGALTDTQYF
CDR3 DNA: TGCGCCAGCAGCCAAGAAGCGGGGGCGCTCACAGATACGCAGTATTTT
D gene: TRBD2
CDR3 length: 16
J gene: TRBJ2-3
clone size: few
V gene: TRBV4-1

CDR3 protein: CASSSGTGAELFF
CDR3 DNA: TGTGCTAGCAGCTCCGGGACAGGGGCGGAGCTGTTTTTT
D gene: TRBD1
CDR3 length: 13
J gene: TRBJ2-2
clone size: .
V gene: TRBV7-7

CDR3 protein: CASSLLPGSYTGELFF
CDR3 DNA: TGTGCCAGCAGCTTACTGCCGGGGTCATACACCGGGGAGCTGTTTTTT
D gene: .
CDR3 length: 16
J gene: TRBJ2-2
clone size: many
V gene: TRBV7-3

CDR3 protein: CASSVFDRGRDGYTF
CDR3 DNA: TGTGCCAGCAGTGTATTCGACAGGGGGCGGGATGGCTACACCTTC
D gene: TRBD1
CDR3 length: 15
J gene: TRBJ1-2
clone size: .
V gene: TRBV2